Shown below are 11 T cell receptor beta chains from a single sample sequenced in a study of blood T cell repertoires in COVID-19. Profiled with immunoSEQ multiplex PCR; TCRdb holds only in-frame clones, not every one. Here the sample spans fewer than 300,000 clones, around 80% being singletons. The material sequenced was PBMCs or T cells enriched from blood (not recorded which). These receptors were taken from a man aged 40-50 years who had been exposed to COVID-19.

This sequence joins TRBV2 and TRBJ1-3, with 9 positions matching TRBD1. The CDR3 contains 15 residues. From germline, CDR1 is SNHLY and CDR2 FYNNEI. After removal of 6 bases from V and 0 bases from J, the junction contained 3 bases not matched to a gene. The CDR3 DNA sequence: TGTGCCAGCAGGGAGACAGGGGGCTCTGGAAACACCATATATTTT. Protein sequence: CASRETGGSGNTIYF.

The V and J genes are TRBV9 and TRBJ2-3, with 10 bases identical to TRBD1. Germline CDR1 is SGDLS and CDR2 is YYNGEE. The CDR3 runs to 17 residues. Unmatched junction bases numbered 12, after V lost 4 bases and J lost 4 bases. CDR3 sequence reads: CASSLTPGQGPADTQYF. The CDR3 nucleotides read TGTGCCAGCAGCCTGACTCCGGGACAGGGGCCCGCAGATACGCAGTATTTT. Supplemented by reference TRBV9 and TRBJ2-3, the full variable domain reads DSGVTQTPKHLITATGQRVTLRCSPRSGDLSVYWYQQSLDQGLQFLIQYYNGEERAKGNILERFSAQQFPDLHSELNLSSLELGDSALYFCASSLTPGQGPADTQYFGPGTRLTVL.

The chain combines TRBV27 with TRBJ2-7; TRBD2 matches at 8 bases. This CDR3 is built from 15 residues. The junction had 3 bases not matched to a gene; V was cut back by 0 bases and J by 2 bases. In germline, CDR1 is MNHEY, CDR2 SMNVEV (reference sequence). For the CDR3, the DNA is TGTGCCAGCAGTTTATCCCCGGGAGGGGCCTACGAGCAGTACTTC. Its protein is CASSLSPGGAYEQYF.

The CDR3 loop is CASRTGGGTEAFF. The CDR3 nucleotides are TGCGCCAGCAGGACAGGGGGAGGGACTGAAGCTTTCTTT. The V and J genes are TRBV5-1 and TRBJ1-1; 9 bases are shared with TRBD1. J was trimmed by 5 bases and V by 5 bases; bases with no gene match: 4. CDR3 length: 13 amino acids. Germline CDR1 is SGHRS and CDR2 is YFSETQ.

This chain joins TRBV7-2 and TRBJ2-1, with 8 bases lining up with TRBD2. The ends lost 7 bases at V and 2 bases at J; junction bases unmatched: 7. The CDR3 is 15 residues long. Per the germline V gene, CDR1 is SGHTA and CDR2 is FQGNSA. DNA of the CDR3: TGTGCCAGCAAACCCGCGGGAGGAACCTACAATGAGCAGTTCTTC. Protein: CASKPAGGTYNEQFF.

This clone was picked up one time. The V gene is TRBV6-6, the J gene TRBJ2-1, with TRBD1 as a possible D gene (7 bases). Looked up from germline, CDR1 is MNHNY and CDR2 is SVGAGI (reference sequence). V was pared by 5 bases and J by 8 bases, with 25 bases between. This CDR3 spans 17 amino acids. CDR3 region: CASSRPLTGDFGDEQFF. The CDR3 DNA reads TGTGCCAGCAGTCGGCCTCTTACAGGGGACTTTGGGGATGAGCAGTTCTTC.

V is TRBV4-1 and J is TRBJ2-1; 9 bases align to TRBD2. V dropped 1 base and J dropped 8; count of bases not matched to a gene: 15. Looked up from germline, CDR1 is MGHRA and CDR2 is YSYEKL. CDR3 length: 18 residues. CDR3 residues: CASSQGVLRRTSDHEQFF. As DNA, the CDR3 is TGCGCCAGCAGCCAAGGAGTTCTTCGCAGGACTAGCGATCATGAGCAGTTCTTC.

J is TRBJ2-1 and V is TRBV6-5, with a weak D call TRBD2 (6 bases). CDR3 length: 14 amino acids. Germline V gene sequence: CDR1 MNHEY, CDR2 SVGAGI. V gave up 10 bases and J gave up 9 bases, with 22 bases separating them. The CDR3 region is CATREDGPIGEQFF. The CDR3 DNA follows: TGTGCCACCAGGGAGGACGGCCCCATTGGTGAGCAGTTCTTC.

CDR3 nucleotides: TGTGCCAGCAGCTTAGCCAGCGGTTACACAGATACGCAGTATTTT. It translates to CASSLASGYTDTQYF. This chain joins TRBV11-3 and TRBJ2-3; D is possibly TRBD2 (5 bases). From germline, CDR1 is SGHNT and CDR2 YENEEA. Trimming stripped 1 base from V and 2 bases from J, with 10 bases between. This CDR3 has 15 residues.

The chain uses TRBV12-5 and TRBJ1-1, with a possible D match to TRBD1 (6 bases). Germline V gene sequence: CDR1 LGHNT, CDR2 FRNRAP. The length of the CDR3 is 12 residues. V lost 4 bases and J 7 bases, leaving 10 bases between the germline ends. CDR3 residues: CASGYPGVEAFF. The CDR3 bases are TGTGCTAGTGGTTACCCAGGGGTTGAAGCTTTCTTT.

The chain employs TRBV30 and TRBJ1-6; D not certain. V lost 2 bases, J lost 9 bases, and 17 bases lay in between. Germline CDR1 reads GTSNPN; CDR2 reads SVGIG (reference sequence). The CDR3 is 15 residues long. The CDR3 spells CAWSLQSGGSSPLHF. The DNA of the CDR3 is TGTGCCTGGAGTTTACAAAGTGGAGGTAGTTCACCCCTCCACTTT.